Below are 31 T cell receptor beta chains sequenced from a single sample in a study of blood T cells in healthy people across ages. A second 7 to 11 cycle PCR used barcoded and J-beta primers. TCRdb itself ran the 5' RACE reads through MiXCR, one entry per CDR3 protein. The sample lists some 1.4 million distinct CDR3 sequences; approximately 40% were seen once. Sequencing was performed on blood. The receptors derive from a young woman in good health.

The chain couples TRBV6-2 or TRBV6-3 to TRBJ2-5, with 8 bases aligning to TRBD1. This CDR3 is 19 amino acids long. The junction had 21 bases not matched to a gene; V was cut back by 7 bases and J by 2 bases. Per germline, CDR1 MNHEY and CDR2 SVGEGT. CDR3 loop: CASTRTFRDRPTEQETQYF. The CDR3 coding sequence is TGTGCCAGCACCCGAACCTTCCGGGACAGGCCGACCGAACAAGAGACCCAGTACTTC.

This clonotype was seen only a few times. The chain recombines TRBV20-1 with TRBJ2-7; D is ambiguous. V was pared by 0 bases and J by 7 bases, with 19 bases between. The CDR3 length is 15 residues. Germline loops: CDR1 DFQATT, CDR2 SNEGSKA (reference sequence). CDR3 sequence: CSARESWYGMREQYF. The DNA for the CDR3 is TGCAGTGCTAGAGAGAGTTGGTACGGAATGAGAGAGCAGTACTTC.

This clonotype was seen a handful of times. The rearrangement uses TRBV5-1 and TRBJ1-1; D possibly corresponds to TRBD1 (6 bases). Trimming left V 0 bases short and J 2 bases short, with 14 bases between. CDR3 size: 16 residues. Germline CDR1 reads SGHRS; CDR2 reads YFSETQ. The CDR3 sequence is CASSLVAGVGNTEAFF. CDR3 DNA sequence: TGCGCCAGCAGCTTGGTCGCAGGGGTAGGTAACACTGAAGCTTTCTTT.

The gene calls are TRBV6-6 and TRBJ1-1, with a weak D call TRBD1 (5 bases). V was trimmed by 2 bases and J by 3 bases, leaving 10 bases between them. This CDR3 has 14 amino acids. The V gene's germline CDR1 is MNHNY and CDR2 SVGAGI (reference sequence). The CDR3 reads CASSYRGEDTEAFF. CDR3 DNA sequence: TGTGCCAGCAGTTACCGGGGGGAAGACACTGAAGCTTTCTTT.

CDR3 in DNA: TGCAGTGCTAGCCTGGGGGCTTTGAGGACCGGGGAGCTGTTTTTT. As protein: CSASLGALRTGELFF. This chain joins TRBV20-1 and TRBJ2-2; D is possibly TRBD1 (6 bases). Germline lookup yields CDR1 DFQATT and CDR2 SNEGSKA (reference sequence). This CDR3 is built from 15 residues. The V and J ends lost 3 bases and 5 bases respectively, with 16 bases between them.

The V gene is TRBV12-3 or TRBV12-4, the J gene TRBJ1-2; the D is unclear. The CDR3 has 16 amino acids. Deletions cut 4 bases from V and 8 bases from J, with 23 bases between. The CDR3 reads CASSYMGGPAAAGYTF. CDR3 coding DNA: TGTGCCAGCAGTTACATGGGAGGACCAGCCGCGGCCGGCTACACCTTC.

The chain employs TRBV7-2 and TRBJ1-5; D is ambiguous. CDR3 length equals 14 residues. Germline CDR1 is SGHTA and CDR2 is FQGNSA. The germline V and J ends were trimmed by 5 bases and 1 base, with 9 bases remaining between them. CDR3 DNA: TGTGCCAGCAGCGTCCTGGGGAGCAATCAGCCCCAGCATTTT. As protein: CASSVLGSNQPQHF.

V gene TRBV5-1 combines with J gene TRBJ2-5; the match to TRBD1 covers 10 bases. From germline, CDR1 is SGHRS and CDR2 YFSETQ. With 3 bases clipped from V and 5 bases from J, the junction kept 7 bases outside the gene matches. The CDR3 covers 15 residues. DNA of the CDR3: TGCGCCAGCAGCTCCGCCGGGACAGGGGAGGAGACCCAGTACTTC. Translating gives CASSSAGTGEETQYF. The complete variable domain, with remaining parts taken from reference TRBV5-1 and TRBJ2-5, reads KAGVTQTPRYLIKTRGQQVTLSCSPISGHRSVSWYQQTPGQGLQFLFEYFSETQRNKGNFPGRFSGRQFSNSRSEMNVSTLELGDSALYLCASSSAGTGEETQYFGPGTRLLVL.

This clonotype was seen a handful of times. The chain couples TRBV7-2 to TRBJ2-3; D gene ambiguous. Germline V gene data show CDR1 as SGHTA and CDR2 as FQGNSA. V was clipped by 3 bases and J by 4 bases, with 14 bases between them. CDR3 length: 15 residues. Here the CDR3 reads CASSFWAGPSDTQYF. The CDR3 DNA reads TGTGCCAGCAGCTTCTGGGCAGGTCCATCAGATACGCAGTATTTT.

This clonotype was recorded many times. CDR3 nucleotides: TGTGCCAGCAGCATTACAGGGGCGGTGGACACTGAAGCTTTCTTT. Encoded protein: CASSITGAVDTEAFF. The V gene is TRBV7-9, the J gene TRBJ1-1, with 7 bases aligning to TRBD1. This CDR3 has 15 residues. Germline values: CDR1 SEHNR, CDR2 FQNEAQ (reference sequence). V lost 5 bases, J lost 3 bases, and 9 bases stayed unmatched.

The rearrangement links TRBV20-1 to TRBJ2-4; 8 positions agree with TRBD1. With 4 bases clipped from V and 13 bases from J, the junction kept 9 bases outside the gene matches. The length of the CDR3 is 12 residues. CDR1 is DFQATT, CDR2 SNEGSKA, per germline (reference sequence). The CDR3 DNA reads as TGCAGTGCTAACACGGACAGGGAGGCGCAGTACTTC. It translates to CSANTDREAQYF.

This chain uses TRBV27 with TRBJ2-5; D is undetermined. The DNA end is more similar to TRBJ2-7, so the J call may be wrong. Germline V lookup: CDR1 MNHEY, CDR2 SMNVEV (reference sequence). The CDR3 runs to 11 residues. CDR3 amino acids: CASGVTYEQYF. Written as DNA, the CDR3 is TGTGCCAGCGGCGTAACCTACGAGCAGTACTTC.

This clonotype was found a few times. This chain connects TRBV5-6 to TRBJ2-7; 11 nucleotides line up with TRBD2. This CDR3 spans 16 amino acids. With V trimmed by 2 bases and J by 4 bases, 8 bases remained unmatched. In germline, CDR1 is SGHDT, CDR2 YYEEEE. Written as DNA, the CDR3 is TGTGCCAGCAGCTTTGGGCCCGGGACTAGCGGTTACGAGCAGTACTTC. This sequence encodes CASSFGPGTSGYEQYF.

This chain joins TRBV4-1 and TRBJ2-3; D call uncertain. This CDR3 has 14 amino acids. V gave up 4 bases and J gave up 5 bases, with 13 bases separating them. Germline V gives CDR1 MGHRA, CDR2 YSYEKL. The chain's CDR3 is CASSLPNMGDTQYF. CDR3 in DNA: TGCGCCAGCAGCCTCCCGAACATGGGAGATACGCAGTATTTT.

The sample holds a few counts of this clonotype. The CDR3 protein is CSAMGLPFTDTQYF. In nucleotides, the CDR3 is TGCAGCGCCATGGGACTTCCTTTCACAGATACGCAGTATTTT. This chain uses TRBV29-1 with TRBJ2-3; a possible D gene is TRBD2 (6 bases). The CDR3 contains 14 residues. V was shortened by 7 bases and J by 2 bases, with 16 bases between the two germline ends. Germline V lookup: CDR1 SQVTM, CDR2 ANQGSEA.

This clonotype was seen only a few times. The chain recombines TRBV28 with TRBJ2-7; D ambiguous. From germline, CDR1 is MDHEN and CDR2 SYDVKM. The V and J ends lost 7 bases and 0 bases respectively, with 10 bases between them. This CDR3 region has 13 residues. The CDR3 protein is CASIIGVSYEQYF. CDR3 DNA sequence: TGTGCCAGCATCATAGGAGTCTCCTACGAGCAGTACTTC.

This clonotype has a handful of counts. The chain carries TRBV27 and TRBJ2-3, with 11 bases identical to TRBD2. Germline trimming cut 6 bases from V and 6 bases from J; bases unmatched to any gene: 8. Germline CDR1 reads MNHEY; CDR2 reads SMNVEV (reference sequence). The CDR3 length is 15 residues. The CDR3 bases are TGTGCCAGCAGGTTAGCGGGAGGGTACTTGGATACGCAGTATTTT. As protein: CASRLAGGYLDTQYF.

This clonotype was seen a few times. The chain couples TRBV11-2 to TRBJ1-2, with D maybe TRBD1 (6 bases). V shed 2 bases and J shed 6 bases, with 22 bases lying between them. Per germline, CDR1 SGHAT and CDR2 FQNNGV. CDR3 length: 17 residues. Here the CDR3 DNA reads TGTGCCAGCAGCTTATCCCGGACAGCCTGGGGGAAGAATGGCTACACCTTC. Amino acid sequence: CASSLSRTAWGKNGYTF.

The genes are TRBV20-1 and TRBJ2-3; 7 nucleotides agree with TRBD2. Germline values: CDR1 DFQATT, CDR2 SNEGSKA (reference sequence). The CDR3 totals 15 residues. Germline trimming cut 4 bases from V and 3 bases from J; bases unmatched to any gene: 10. The CDR3 here is CSAILAGAGTDTQYF. CDR3 DNA: TGCAGTGCTATTCTGGCGGGAGCGGGAACAGATACGCAGTATTTT.

This clonotype was counted between two and nine times. The chain couples TRBV5-1 to TRBJ1-1; no clear D. This CDR3 is built from 15 residues. Germline lookup yields CDR1 SGHRS and CDR2 YFSETQ. Trimming pared 3 bases from V and 5 bases from J, leaving 17 bases between. Here the CDR3 reads CASSSQGGEVTEAFF. The CDR3 DNA is TGCGCCAGCAGCTCCCAAGGTGGGGAAGTGACTGAAGCTTTCTTT.

This sequence joins TRBV11-1 and TRBJ1-2; 12 bases are shared with TRBD1. Germline V lookup: CDR1 SGHAT, CDR2 FQDESV (reference sequence). The CDR3 runs 14 residues. Trimming cost V 5 bases and J 11 bases; bases outside gene matches: 9. As DNA, the CDR3 is TGTGCCAGCAGCCGAGGGACAGGGGGCGTGAAGTACACCTTC. Its translation is CASSRGTGGVKYTF.

This clonotype has only a few counts. V is TRBV12-3 or TRBV12-4 and J is TRBJ1-2, with D perhaps matching TRBD1 (5 bases). V was pared by 5 bases and J by 4 bases, with 11 bases between. The CDR3 spans 13 residues. This CDR3 reads CASSLRGFYGYTF. The DNA for the CDR3 is TGTGCCAGCAGTCTACGGGGGTTCTATGGCTACACCTTC.

This chain links TRBV4-1 with TRBJ1-4; D not resolved. CDR3 length: 16 residues. V was clipped by 0 bases and J by 2 bases, with 10 bases between them. Germline assignment: CDR1 MGHRA and CDR2 YSYEKL. The CDR3 DNA reads TGCGCCAGCAGCCAAGATTTGGGGTCTACTAATGAAAAACTGTTTTTT. Protein: CASSQDLGSTNEKLFF.

This clonotype was observed a few times. The V and J genes are TRBV11-2 and TRBJ2-1; 7 bases map to TRBD2. The CDR3 is made up of 18 amino acids. Germline loops: CDR1 SGHAT, CDR2 FQNNGV. J was trimmed by 7 bases and V by 2 bases; bases with no gene match: 17. For the CDR3, the DNA is TGTGCCAGCAGCTTAACCCACTCCTGGACTAGTGACAAGAATGAGCAGTTCTTC. It is translated as CASSLTHSWTSDKNEQFF.

The rearrangement joins TRBV7-9 to TRBJ2-3; 10 bases align to TRBD1. There are 17 residues in the CDR3. The germline V gene has CDR1 SEHNR and CDR2 FQNEAQ (reference sequence). V dropped 5 bases and J dropped 0; count of bases not matched to a gene: 8. For the CDR3, the DNA is TGTGCCAGCAGCCGGGGACAGGGGACGACTAGCACAGATACGCAGTATTTT. Amino acids: CASSRGQGTTSTDTQYF.

CDR3 protein: CASSYPRTSSSSTDTQYF. For the CDR3, the DNA is TGTGCCAGCAGTTACCCTCGGACTAGCTCCAGCAGCACAGATACGCAGTATTTT. This sequence joins TRBV6-5 and TRBJ2-3; TRBD2 aligns across 8 bases. The CDR3 contains 18 residues. V shed 2 bases, J shed 0 bases, and the junction held 10 bases outside the gene matches. Germline lookup yields CDR1 MNHEY and CDR2 SVGAGI.

This clonotype was seen more than once but under ten times. The J gene is TRBJ1-5, the V gene TRBV27; D is possibly TRBD1 (5 bases). This CDR3 is built from 14 residues. The germline V gene has CDR1 MNHEY and CDR2 SMNVEV (reference sequence). V was trimmed by 8 bases and J by 6 bases, leaving 17 bases between them. The CDR3 spells CASRGGTVGQPQHF. DNA of the CDR3: TGTGCCAGCCGGGGAGGGACCGTGGGTCAGCCCCAGCATTTT.

This rearrangement joins TRBV7-8 to TRBJ1-5, with D unresolved. This CDR3 has 14 amino acids. Germline V gene sequence: CDR1 SGHVS, CDR2 FQNEAQ. Trimming removed 5 bases from V and 2 bases from J, with 10 bases in between. CDR3 sequence reads: CASSLNEGNQPQHF. The CDR3, as DNA: TGTGCCAGCAGCCTCAACGAGGGCAATCAGCCCCAGCATTTT.

A note on this clonotype: A much larger clone is a single base away; this may be a read error. This sequence joins TRBV3-1 and TRBJ2-1; D is possibly TRBD2 (6 bases). Germline values: CDR1 LGHDT, CDR2 YNNKEL (reference sequence). There are 13 residues in the CDR3. CDR3 nucleotides: TGTGCCAGCGGCCAAAACGCGGGGAATGAGCAGTTCTTC. It specifies CASGQNAGNEQFF.

This clonotype appeared a few times. This chain connects TRBV6-6 to TRBJ1-2, with 8 bases aligning to TRBD1. With V trimmed by 5 bases and J by 4 bases, 9 bases remained unmatched. CDR3 size: 15 residues. CDR1 MNHNY and CDR2 SVGAGI come from the germline V gene (reference sequence). The CDR3 is CASSGGQALIYGYTF. The CDR3 nucleotides read TGTGCCAGCAGTGGGGGACAGGCCCTTATCTATGGCTACACCTTC.

This clonotype was counted once. The chain links TRBV28 to TRBJ2-5; possibly TRBD2 for D (5 bases). V shed 10 bases and J shed 5 bases, with 17 bases lying between them. The CDR3 is 13 residues long. Germline CDR1 MDHEN, CDR2 SYDVKM. DNA of the CDR3: TGTGCCACCCTAAAGGGAGTTCGGGAGACCCAGTACTTC. Translated, it gives CATLKGVRETQYF. Full variable domain (outside the CDR3, taken from reference TRBV28 and TRBJ2-5): DVKVTQSSRYLVKRTGEKVFLECVQDMDHENMFWYRQDPGLGLRLIYFSYDVKMKEKGDIPEGYSVSREKKERFSLILESASTNQTSMYLCATLKGVRETQYFGPGTRLLVL.